The clone carrying this TCR beta chain has more than one count but fewer than ten. Measured with immunoSEQ multiplex PCR; TCRdb has only the in-frame clones, and not every one. The sample yields about 48,000 clones, about 79% seen once. These data come from a study of OX40 agonist ivuxolimab in advanced cancers. Looking at the study overall: Partial responses were achieved by three patients, of whom one had hepatocellular carcinoma and two had cutaneous melanoma.

The ends lost 6 bases at V and 1 base at J; junction bases unmatched: 5. Germline CDR1 and CDR2: MNHEY and SVGAGI. The CDR3 runs 14 residues. The chain recombines TRBV6-5 with TRBJ1-1, with TRBD1 identical over 7 bases. The material was CD4+ or CD8+ T cells sorted from blood, obtained in a trial of the OX40 agonist ivuxolimab. The sequence was obtained from an adult with an advanced solid tumor such as melanoma, head and neck, liver or kidney cancer. In DNA, the CDR3 is TGTGCCAGCAGAGAAGGGACAGCGAACACTGAAGCTTTCTTT. This translates into CASREGTANTEAFF.